The entry that follows covers one T cell receptor (beta chain) sequence. Sequencing used immunoSEQ multiplex PCR; TCRdb keeps in-frame clones, though not all of them. This table holds fewer than 120,000 clones, approximately 85% found once. The data were obtained in a study of blood T cell repertoires in COVID-19. Germline CDR1 is SNHLY and CDR2 is FYNNEI. V trimming: 5 bases; J trimming: 4 bases; junction bases outside the gene matches: 6. This CDR3 has 14 residues. The sequenced material came from peripheral blood. The TCR comes from a woman aged 55-69 years with acute or convalescent COVID-19. The J gene is TRBJ1-2, the V gene TRBV2, with TRBD1 identical over 8 bases. In nucleotides, the CDR3 is TGTGCCAGCAGTTTATCAGGGGGCAGCTATGGCTACACCTTC. Protein sequence: CASSLSGGSYGYTF.